The rows below give T cell receptor beta chains drawn from one sample of a study of T cell responses to AZD1222 COVID-19 vaccine. Using immunoSEQ multiplex PCR, the repertoire was profiled, and TCRdb retains in-frame clones only, with some absent. The sample contains more than 85,000 clones, around 76% of which appear only once. This material consisted of peripheral blood, taken on day 0 of AZD1222 vaccination. The origin of the receptors is an adult in good health. CDR3s include the opening cysteine and the closing phenylalanine or tryptophan. D genes are given only for firm matches. Part of the rows lack a size; the others show once, few, many or a class for expanded clones.

J: TRBJ2-1
D: NA
V: TRBV6-2/TRBV6-3
size: NA
CDR3: CASSFNPENNEQFF
DNA: TGTGCCAGCAGTTTCAACCCCGAGAACAATGAGCAGTTCTTC

J: TRBJ2-3
D: NA
V: TRBV5-1
size: few
CDR3: CASSLRGVNTDTQYF
DNA: TGCGCCAGCAGCTTGAGAGGGGTAAACACAGATACGCAGTATTTT

J: TRBJ2-5
D: TRBD1
V: TRBV29-1
size: NA
CDR3: CSVEPSRGGFMETQYF
DNA: TGCAGCGTTGAACCCTCACGAGGGGGCTTTATGGAGACCCAGTACTTC

J: TRBJ2-5
D: NA
V: TRBV7-8
size: NA
CDR3: CASTRDLQETQYF
DNA: TGTGCCAGCACCCGGGACTTGCAAGAGACCCAGTACTTC

J: TRBJ2-1
D: NA
V: TRBV27
size: NA
CDR3: CASSSELYNEQFF
DNA: TGTGCCAGCAGTTCGGAGCTATACAATGAGCAGTTCTTC

J: TRBJ2-5
D: NA
V: TRBV3-1/TRBV3-2
size: NA
CDR3: CASSQDLLDRGQETQYF
DNA: TGTGCCAGCAGCCAAGACCTGTTAGATAGGGGGCAAGAGACCCAGTACTTC

J: TRBJ2-4
D: NA
V: TRBV6-2/TRBV6-3
size: few
CDR3: CASSYRGNIQYF
DNA: TGTGCCAGCAGTTACAGGGGGAACATTCAGTACTTC

J: TRBJ1-5
D: NA
V: TRBV6-5
size: NA
CDR3: CASRALNQPQHF
DNA: TGTGCCAGCAGAGCCCTGAATCAGCCCCAGCATTTT

J: TRBJ2-4
D: NA
V: TRBV2
size: few
CDR3: CASRSPYGGPAKNIQYF
DNA: TGTGCCAGCAGATCACCTTACGGGGGTCCAGCCAAAAACATTCAGTACTTC

J: TRBJ2-1
D: TRBD2
V: TRBV7-2
size: NA
CDR3: CASSLLRASGVYEQFF
DNA: TGTGCCAGCAGCTTACTTCGGGCTAGCGGGGTCTATGAGCAGTTCTTC

J: TRBJ2-7
D: TRBD2
V: TRBV7-3
size: NA
CDR3: CASSLERGGSYEQYF
DNA: TGTGCCAGCAGCTTAGAGCGGGGGGGATCCTACGAGCAGTACTTC

J: TRBJ1-2
D: NA
V: TRBV29-1
size: NA
CDR3: CSVEGLNYGYTF
DNA: TGCAGCGTGGAGGGCCTTAACTATGGCTACACCTTC

J: TRBJ1-1
D: NA
V: TRBV19
size: NA
CDR3: CASSSLGGAGTEAFF
DNA: TGTGCCAGTAGTTCCCTGGGGGGCGCCGGCACTGAAGCTTTCTTT

J: TRBJ1-2
D: NA
V: TRBV27
size: once
CDR3: CASSPRGAVNYGYTF
DNA: TGTGCCAGCAGTCCTCGGGGGGCCGTAAACTATGGCTACACCTTC

J: TRBJ2-1
D: TRBD2
V: TRBV27
size: NA
CDR3: CASVGLAGGPHNEQFF
DNA: TGTGCCAGCGTGGGACTAGCGGGGGGGCCTCACAATGAGCAGTTCTTC

J: TRBJ1-3
D: TRBD1
V: TRBV12-5
size: NA
CDR3: CASGPRTGDGYTIYF
DNA: TGTGCTAGTGGTCCCCGGACAGGGGATGGATACACCATATATTTT

J: TRBJ2-7
D: NA
V: TRBV11-2
size: NA
CDR3: CASSFEPDEQYF
DNA: TGTGCCAGCAGCTTCGAACCGGACGAGCAGTACTTC

J: TRBJ1-2
D: NA
V: TRBV19
size: NA
CDR3: CASRTGSTNYGYTF
DNA: TGTGCCAGTAGGACAGGCTCTACTAACTATGGCTACACCTTC

J: TRBJ1-4
D: TRBD1
V: TRBV7-9
size: NA
CDR3: CASDIGGQGDEKLFF
DNA: TGTGCCAGTGATATCGGCGGACAGGGGGATGAAAAACTGTTTTTT

J: TRBJ2-2
D: TRBD2
V: TRBV7-2
size: NA
CDR3: CASSLRLAGAGELFF
DNA: TGTGCCAGCAGCCTTCGACTAGCGGGGGCCGGGGAGCTGTTTTTT

J: TRBJ1-1
D: NA
V: TRBV19
size: few
CDR3: CASSTPLMMALNTEAFF
DNA: TGTGCCAGTAGTACCCCGCTAATGATGGCGTTGAACACTGAAGCTTTCTTT

J: TRBJ1-5
D: NA
V: TRBV12-3/TRBV12-4
size: NA
CDR3: CASRASTGPQHF
DNA: TGTGCCAGCAGGGCCTCAACGGGACCCCAGCATTTT

J: TRBJ1-5
D: NA
V: TRBV25-1
size: once
CDR3: CASSPKGVLLNQPQHF
DNA: TGTGCCAGCAGTCCCAAGGGAGTTTTGTTGAATCAGCCCCAGCATTTT

J: TRBJ1-1
D: TRBD1
V: TRBV5-1
size: NA
CDR3: CASSAQGYRTEAFF
DNA: TGCGCCAGCAGCGCACAGGGGTATCGCACTGAAGCTTTCTTT

J: TRBJ1-2
D: NA
V: TRBV5-1
size: NA
CDR3: CASSLVQDYGYTF
DNA: TGCGCCAGCAGCTTGGTTCAGGACTATGGCTACACCTTC

J: TRBJ2-7
D: TRBD1
V: TRBV5-4
size: NA
CDR3: CASNRQGAYEQYF
DNA: TGTGCCAGCAATAGACAGGGGGCCTACGAGCAGTACTTC

J: TRBJ1-2
D: TRBD1
V: TRBV5-6
size: NA
CDR3: CASRYRQGLGYGYTF
DNA: TGTGCCAGCAGATATAGACAGGGCCTTGGGTATGGCTACACCTTC

J: TRBJ2-7
D: TRBD2
V: TRBV5-1
size: NA
CDR3: CASSLAGGTHEQYF
DNA: TGCGCCAGCAGCTTGGCCGGGGGGACCCACGAGCAGTACTTC

J: TRBJ2-7
D: TRBD1
V: TRBV13
size: NA
CDR3: CASSPGQGKQYF
DNA: TGTGCCAGCAGCCCGGGACAGGGGAAGCAGTACTTC

J: TRBJ2-5
D: TRBD2
V: TRBV10-3
size: once
CDR3: CAISGGGSQETQYF
DNA: TGTGCCATCAGTGGGGGGGGTTCCCAAGAGACCCAGTACTTC

J: TRBJ1-2
D: TRBD1
V: TRBV7-2
size: NA
CDR3: CASSLSSGQGDYGYTF
DNA: TGTGCCAGCAGCTTATCGTCCGGCCAGGGGGACTATGGCTACACCTTC

J: TRBJ2-3
D: NA
V: TRBV7-2
size: NA
CDR3: CASRAGQLDTQYF
DNA: TGTGCCAGCAGGGCGGGGCAGCTAGATACGCAGTATTTT

J: TRBJ2-2
D: TRBD2
V: TRBV7-9
size: NA
CDR3: CASSFRLAGGSGELFF
DNA: TGTGCCAGCAGCTTCCGACTAGCGGGGGGGTCCGGGGAGCTGTTTTTT

J: TRBJ1-6
D: NA
V: TRBV25-1
size: few
CDR3: CASSDQGRNSPLHF
DNA: TGTGCCAGCAGTGATCAGGGGCGGAATTCACCCCTCCACTTT

J: TRBJ2-3
D: NA
V: TRBV7-6
size: NA
CDR3: CASSLGGSGTTDTQYF
DNA: TGTGCCAGCAGCTTAGGTGGTAGCGGAACCACAGATACGCAGTATTTT

J: TRBJ2-4
D: NA
V: TRBV7-2
size: NA
CDR3: CASSPGTWDIQYF
DNA: TGTGCCAGCAGTCCTGGGACCTGGGACATTCAGTACTTC

J: TRBJ2-2
D: TRBD2
V: TRBV5-8
size: NA
CDR3: CASSKEIDGRGAGELFF
DNA: TGTGCCAGCAGCAAAGAAATTGACGGGAGGGGCGCCGGGGAGCTGTTTTTT

J: TRBJ2-3
D: NA
V: TRBV5-1
size: NA
CDR3: CASSLVGGHRDTQYF
DNA: TGCGCCAGCAGCTTGGTTGGGGGTCACCGGGATACGCAGTATTTT

J: TRBJ2-1
D: TRBD2
V: TRBV13
size: once
CDR3: CASSSGLEEWDEQFF
DNA: TGTGCCAGCAGCTCAGGACTAGAGGAGTGGGATGAGCAGTTCTTC

J: TRBJ1-2
D: NA
V: TRBV7-2
size: NA
CDR3: CASSLAGDRHGYTF
DNA: TGTGCCAGCAGCTTAGCGGGGGATCGCCATGGCTACACCTTC

J: TRBJ2-7
D: TRBD2
V: TRBV27
size: NA
CDR3: CASSFQTSGGSEQYF
DNA: TGTGCCAGCAGTTTCCAGACTAGCGGGGGTTCCGAGCAGTACTTC

J: TRBJ2-1
D: TRBD2
V: TRBV20-1
size: NA
CDR3: CSASRTSGAYNEQFF
DNA: TGCAGTGCTAGTAGGACTAGCGGGGCGTACAATGAGCAGTTCTTC

J: TRBJ2-7
D: TRBD1
V: TRBV7-9
size: NA
CDR3: CASSPRQGMPYEQYF
DNA: TGTGCCAGCAGCCCCCGACAGGGGATGCCCTACGAGCAGTACTTC

J: TRBJ1-1
D: NA
V: TRBV6-5
size: NA
CDR3: CASSYSFSNQAEAFF
DNA: TGTGCCAGCAGTTACTCGTTTTCGAACCAGGCCGAAGCTTTCTTT

J: TRBJ1-2
D: NA
V: TRBV7-2
size: NA
CDR3: CASSLNPGYGYTF
DNA: TGTGCCAGCAGCTTAAATCCCGGGTATGGCTACACCTTC

J: TRBJ2-1
D: TRBD2
V: TRBV5-1
size: once
CDR3: CASSLIPGLGGNEQFF
DNA: TGCGCCAGCAGCTTGATTCCGGGACTAGGGGGCAATGAGCAGTTCTTC

J: TRBJ2-1
D: NA
V: TRBV12-3/TRBV12-4
size: NA
CDR3: CASSLVLSRQFF
DNA: TGTGCCAGCAGTTTAGTCCTCTCGAGGCAGTTCTTC

J: TRBJ1-2
D: NA
V: TRBV21-1
size: NA
CDR3: CASSKGQDYGYTF
DNA: TGTGCCAGCAGCAAGGGACAGGACTATGGCTACACCTTC

J: TRBJ2-7
D: NA
V: TRBV6-5
size: NA
CDR3: CASRSTAYEQYF
DNA: TGTGCCAGCAGGTCCACAGCTTACGAGCAGTACTTC

J: TRBJ2-5
D: TRBD2
V: TRBV6-1
size: medium-sized
CDR3: CASSEVGGQETQYF
DNA: TGTGCCAGCAGTGAAGTCGGGGGGCAAGAGACCCAGTACTTC

J: TRBJ2-2
D: NA
V: TRBV28
size: NA
CDR3: CASRVDGELFF
DNA: TGTGCCAGCAGGGTGGACGGGGAGCTGTTTTTT

J: TRBJ1-1
D: NA
V: TRBV19
size: NA
CDR3: CASSNWRSAEAFF
DNA: TGTGCCAGTAGTAATTGGCGGAGCGCTGAAGCTTTCTTT

J: TRBJ1-1
D: NA
V: TRBV9
size: NA
CDR3: CASSGSGANTEAFF
DNA: TGTGCCAGCAGCGGGTCGGGCGCGAACACTGAAGCTTTCTTT